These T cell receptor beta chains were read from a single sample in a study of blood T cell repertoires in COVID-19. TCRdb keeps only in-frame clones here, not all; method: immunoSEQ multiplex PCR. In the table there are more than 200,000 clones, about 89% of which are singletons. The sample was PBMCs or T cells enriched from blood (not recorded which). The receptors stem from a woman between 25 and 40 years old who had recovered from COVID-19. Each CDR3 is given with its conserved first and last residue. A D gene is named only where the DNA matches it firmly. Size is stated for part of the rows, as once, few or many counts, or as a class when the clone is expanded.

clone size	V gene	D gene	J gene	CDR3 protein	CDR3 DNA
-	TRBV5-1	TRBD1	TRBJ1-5	CASSLGGQGNQPQHF	TGCGCCAGCAGCTTAGGTGGACAGGGGAATCAGCCCCAGCATTTT
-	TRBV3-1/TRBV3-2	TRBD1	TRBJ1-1	CASSQEGQGQSGTEAFF	TGTGCCAGCAGCCAAGAGGGACAGGGCCAGAGTGGGACTGAAGCTTTCTTT
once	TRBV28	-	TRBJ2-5	CASSLKLTAGETQYF	TGTGCCAGCAGTTTAAAGTTAACCGCCGGGGAGACCCAGTACTTC
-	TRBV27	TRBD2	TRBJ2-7	CASSVGGSGRRGEQYF	TGTGCCAGCAGTGTTGGGGGGAGCGGGAGGCGAGGCGAGCAGTACTTC
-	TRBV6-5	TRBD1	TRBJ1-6	CASRGTDPYNSPLHF	TGTGCCAGCAGAGGGACAGACCCCTATAATTCACCCCTCCACTTT
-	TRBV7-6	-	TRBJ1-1	CASSPYPMNTEAFF	TGTGCCAGCAGCCCCTACCCCATGAACACTGAAGCTTTCTTT
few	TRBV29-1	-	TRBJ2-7	CSVEGQGRYEQYF	TGCAGCGTTGAAGGGCAGGGAAGGTACGAGCAGTACTTC
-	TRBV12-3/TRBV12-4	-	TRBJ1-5	CASSLQGQPQHF	TGTGCCAGCAGTTTACAGGGTCAGCCCCAGCATTTT
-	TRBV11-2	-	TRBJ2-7	CASSLDVSSYEQYF	TGTGCCAGCAGCTTAGATGTCAGCTCCTACGAGCAGTACTTC
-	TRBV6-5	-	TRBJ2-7	CASAYRQWYEQYF	TGTGCCAGCGCGTATAGACAGTGGTACGAGCAGTACTTC
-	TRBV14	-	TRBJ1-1	CASSQDGTRNTEAFF	TGTGCCAGCAGCCAAGACGGGACAAGGAACACTGAAGCTTTCTTT
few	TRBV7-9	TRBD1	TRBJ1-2	CASSLADRAGYTF	TGTGCCAGCAGCTTGGCGGACAGGGCTGGCTACACCTTC
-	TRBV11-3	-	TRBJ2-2	CASSLPDSTTVTGELFF	TGTGCCAGCAGCTTACCGGACTCCACAACGGTCACCGGGGAGCTGTTTTTT
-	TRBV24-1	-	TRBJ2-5	CATSDPTVGGLETQYF	TGTGCCACCAGTGACCCTACGGTCGGAGGGTTGGAGACCCAGTACTTC
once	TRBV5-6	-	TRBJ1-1	CASSYRWGVNTEAFF	TGTGCCAGCAGCTATCGATGGGGGGTGAACACTGAAGCTTTCTTT
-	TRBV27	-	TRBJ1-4	CASSFRGGEKLFF	TGTGCCAGCAGTTTTCGAGGGGGTGAAAAACTGTTTTTT
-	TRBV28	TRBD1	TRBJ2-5	CASTLQGSGTQYF	TGTGCCAGCACCTTACAGGGGTCCGGGACCCAGTACTTC
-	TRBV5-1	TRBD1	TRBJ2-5	CASSLGSSGTVQETQYF	TGCGCCAGCAGCTTGGGTTCCTCCGGGACAGTCCAAGAGACCCAGTACTTC
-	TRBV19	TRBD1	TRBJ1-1	CASSIGVGGRFYF	TGTGCCAGTAGTATAGGTGTAGGGGGCCGGTTCTATTTT
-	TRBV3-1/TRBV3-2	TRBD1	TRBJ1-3	CASAGTGGSGNTIYF	TGTGCCAGTGCGGGGACAGGGGGATCAGGAAACACCATATATTTT
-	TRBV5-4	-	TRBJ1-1	CASSDSRDLAFF	TGTGCCAGCAGCGATTCCAGGGATCTAGCTTTCTTT
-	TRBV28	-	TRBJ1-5	CASGGQPNQPQHF	TGTGCCAGCGGAGGACAGCCCAATCAGCCCCAGCATTTT
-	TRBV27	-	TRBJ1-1	CASSPDSMNTEAFF	TGTGCCAGCAGCCCAGACAGTATGAACACTGAAGCTTTCTTT
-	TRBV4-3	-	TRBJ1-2	CASSQDFSWTVYGYTF	TGCGCCAGCAGCCAAGATTTTTCCTGGACTGTTTATGGCTACACCTTC
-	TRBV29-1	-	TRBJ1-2	CSVGGGSNYGYTF	TGCAGCGTCGGGGGGGGTTCTAACTATGGCTACACCTTC
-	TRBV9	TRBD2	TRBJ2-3	CASSATSGYSADTQYF	TGTGCCAGCAGCGCGACTAGCGGGTATTCGGCAGATACGCAGTATTTT
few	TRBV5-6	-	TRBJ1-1	CASSLNWGMNTEAFF	TGTGCCAGCAGCTTAAATTGGGGCATGAACACTGAAGCTTTCTTT
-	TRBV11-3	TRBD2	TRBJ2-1	CASSLEAGEYNEQFF	TGTGCCAGCAGCTTAGAAGCGGGAGAGTACAATGAGCAGTTCTTC
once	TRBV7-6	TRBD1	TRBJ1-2	CASSLASYDRVYVYGYTF	TGTGCCAGCAGCTTAGCGTCCTATGACAGGGTTTATGTCTATGGCTACACCTTC
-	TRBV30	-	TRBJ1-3	CAWSQTSRILNTIYF	TGTGCCTGGAGTCAAACGTCCAGGATACTAAACACCATATATTTT
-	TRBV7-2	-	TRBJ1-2	CASSLATALVGYTF	TGTGCCAGCAGCTTAGCCACAGCACTCGTTGGCTACACCTTC
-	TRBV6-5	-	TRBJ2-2	CASSWFEGELFF	TGTGCCAGCAGTTGGTTTGAGGGGGAGCTGTTTTTT